This passage covers 28 T cell receptor beta chains from one sample sequenced in a study of beta chain features in type 1 diabetes. Every bit of the isolated RNA underwent reverse transcription, so sequencing read expressed TCRB transcripts. Data came from immunoSEQ multiplex PCR; TCRdb stores just in-frame clones and leaves some out. The sample lists over 600,000 clones, around 12% occurring once. Overall study results and limits: All four CD4+ subsets of Type 1 diabetes patients contained TCRB CDR3s that were moderately but significantly shorter.

These receptors have no known antigen. The specimen was naive CD4+ T cells from blood. These receptors were collected from a man under 40 with type 1 diabetes.

The genes are TRBV30 and TRBJ2-5, with D unresolved. Trimming removed 5 bases from V and 7 bases from J, with 11 bases in between. The CDR3 contains 11 residues. Germline V CDR1 and CDR2: GTSNPN, SVGIG (reference sequence). In DNA, the CDR3 is TGTGCCTGGGGCGCCCTAGGGACCCAGTACTTC. This translates into CAWGALGTQYF.

This clone has a handful of counts. This chain uses TRBV7-2 with TRBJ2-7; 9 nucleotides agree with TRBD1. The CDR3 sequence is 14 residues long. V dropped 7 bases and J dropped 2; count of bases not matched to a gene: 6. Germline V gene sequence: CDR1 SGHTA, CDR2 FQGNSA. The DNA of the CDR3 is TGTGCCAGCACCCTGGGGGACAGGGCCTACGAGCAGTACTTC. Encoded protein: CASTLGDRAYEQYF. Filled out from reference TRBV7-2 and TRBJ2-7, the complete variable domain reads GAGVSQSPSNKVTEKGKDVELRCDPISGHTALYWYRQSLGQGLEFLIYFQGNSAPDKSGLPSDRFSAERTGGSVSTLTIQRTQQEDSAVYLCASTLGDRAYEQYFGPGTRLTVT.

The gene calls are TRBV7-2 and TRBJ2-7; 8 bases agree with TRBD1. Germline loops: CDR1 SGHTA, CDR2 FQGNSA. V gave up 1 base and J gave up 4 bases; unmatched junction bases: 9. The CDR3 loop spans 16 amino acids. The CDR3 protein is CASSLVGGQGGYEQYF. CDR3 nucleotide sequence: TGTGCCAGCAGCTTAGTAGGTGGACAGGGAGGTTACGAGCAGTACTTC.

V and J are TRBV7-9 and TRBJ1-1, with 7 bases aligning to TRBD1. CDR3 length equals 13 residues. From germline, CDR1 is SEHNR and CDR2 FQNEAQ (reference sequence). V shed 5 bases, J shed 5 bases, and the junction held 5 bases outside the gene matches. CDR3 coding DNA: TGTGCCAGCAGCCAGAGGACAGGAACTGAAGCTTTCTTT. Translation gives CASSQRTGTEAFF. Complete variable domain (other parts from reference TRBV7-9 and TRBJ1-1): DTGVSQNPRHKITKRGQNVTFRCDPISEHNRLYWYRQTLGQGPEFLTYFQNEAQLEKSRLLSDRFSAERPKGSFSTLEIQRTEQGDSAMYLCASSQRTGTEAFFGQGTRLTVV.

This clone has only a few counts. The V call is TRBV14, the J call TRBJ2-1; 12 nucleotides align to TRBD2. V shed 0 bases, J shed 14 bases, and the junction held 8 bases outside the gene matches. The CDR3 runs 15 residues. Per germline, CDR1 SGHDN and CDR2 FVKESK. The CDR3 region has the DNA TGTGCCAGCAGCCAAGATCCTAGCGGGGGGGCCCCGGAGTTCTTC. Its translation: CASSQDPSGGAPEFF.

This rearrangement joins TRBV7-2 to TRBJ2-2; 7 bases match TRBD2. V lost 3 bases to trimming and J lost 5 bases; unmatched junction nucleotides: 3. CDR1 SGHTA and CDR2 FQGNSA come from the germline V gene. This CDR3 region has 14 residues. CDR3 amino acids: CASSLGGITGELFF. For the CDR3, the DNA is TGTGCCAGCAGCTTGGGAGGGATAACCGGGGAGCTGTTTTTT. The whole variable domain, filled in from reference TRBV7-2 and TRBJ2-2, reads GAGVSQSPSNKVTEKGKDVELRCDPISGHTALYWYRQSLGQGLEFLIYFQGNSAPDKSGLPSDRFSAERTGGSVSTLTIQRTQQEDSAVYLCASSLGGITGELFFGEGSRLTVL.

The rearrangement joins TRBV19 to TRBJ1-5; D is possibly TRBD1 (5 bases). Germline CDR1 and CDR2: LNHDA and SQIVND (reference sequence). The CDR3 consists of 13 residues. The germline V and J ends were trimmed by 7 bases and 6 bases, with 13 bases remaining between them. The CDR3 DNA reads as TGTGCCAGTACCTCAGGGATCTTTCAGCCCCAGCATTTT. This encodes CASTSGIFQPQHF.

This clone came up a few times. The rearrangement links TRBV4-3 to TRBJ2-7; D may be TRBD1 or TRBD2 (5 bases each). Germline V CDR1 and CDR2: LGHNA, YSLEER. V was pared by 0 bases and J by 2 bases, with 14 bases between. The CDR3 is made up of 16 amino acids. In nucleotides, the CDR3 is TGCGCCAGCAGCCAAGATAGCTTGGGGGAAACCTACGAGCAGTACTTC. It specifies CASSQDSLGETYEQYF.

The V call is TRBV21-1, the J call TRBJ2-1; the table calls TRBD1, which could not be checked here. TRBV21-1 is listed as a pseudogene. The CDR3 runs to 18 residues. The CDR3 nucleotides read TGTGCCAGCAGCAAAGCGCCGGACAGGGGTTATTGTTACAATGAGCAGTTCTTC. As protein: CASSKAPDRGYCYNEQFF.

This clone occurred a few times. One end of the junction is discordant with germline, which a read error may explain. This chain connects TRBV5-4 to TRBJ1-4; possible D gene TRBD1, 6 bases. Germline CDR1 reads SGHNT; CDR2 reads YYREEE (reference sequence). CDR3 length: 15 residues. The CDR3, as DNA: TGTGCCGGCAGCCGATCCGGGACAACGGATGAAAAACTGTTTTTT. It specifies CAGSRSGTTDEKLFF.

Worth noting for this clone: The junction differs from germline at one of its ends, possibly a read error. The V gene is TRBV7-7, the J gene TRBJ2-3; D is possibly TRBD2 (7 bases). The CDR3 runs 14 residues. Looked up from germline, CDR1 is SSHAT and CDR2 is FNYEAQ (reference sequence). The chain's CDR3 is CASSLAAGADTQYF. The DNA of the CDR3 is TGTGCTAGCAGCTTAGCGGCGGGGGCTGATACGCAGTATTTT.

In this sample, this clone turned up a few times. This chain links TRBV7-9 with TRBJ1-3, with D unclear. Germline CDR1 SEHNR, CDR2 FQNEAQ (reference sequence). This CDR3 is built from 15 residues. Trimming left V 5 bases short and J 5 bases short, with 16 bases between. CDR3 sequence: CASSLLTGGRNTIYF. The CDR3 coding sequence is TGTGCCAGCAGCCTCCTGACTGGAGGGCGAAACACCATATATTTT.

Only a few counts were recorded for this clone. In DNA, the CDR3 is TGTGCCAGCAGCCGGGACATCAACACCGGGGAGCTGTTTTTT. Amino acids: CASSRDINTGELFF. The V call is TRBV11-2, the J call TRBJ2-2; weak D call: TRBD1 (6 bases). The V end was cut by 5 bases, the J end by 2 bases, with 9 bases between. Germline V gene lookup returns CDR1 SGHAT and CDR2 FQNNGV. This CDR3 contains 14 residues.

This clone has more than one count but fewer than ten. J is TRBJ2-3 and V is TRBV4-3, with no clear D. The CDR3 length is 13 residues. Trimming removed 4 bases from V and 5 bases from J, with 10 bases in between. Germline values: CDR1 LGHNA, CDR2 YSLEER. CDR3 residues: CASSLISGDTQYF. The CDR3 nucleotides read TGCGCCAGCAGCCTTATCTCGGGAGATACGCAGTATTTT.

This clone was counted a few times. J is TRBJ2-5 and V is TRBV29-1; D unresolved. V was pared by 3 bases and J by 2 bases, with 7 bases between. Germline V CDR1 and CDR2: SQVTM, ANQGSEA. This CDR3 is 12 amino acids long. CDR3 DNA: TGCAGCGTTGATGGCAGACAAGAGACCCAGTACTTC. Protein product: CSVDGRQETQYF.

The chain couples TRBV6-4 to TRBJ2-1, with D unclear. This CDR3 is built from 13 residues. The ends were cut back, 0 bases at V and 10 bases at J, with 10 bases in the middle. CDR1 and CDR2 (germline): MRHNA, SNTAGT. For the CDR3, the DNA is TGTGCCAGCAGTGACTCTAGTGCGCACGAGCAGTTCTTC. The encoded protein is CASSDSSAHEQFF.

This clone has just a few counts. The chain uses TRBV18 and TRBJ2-7; the D gene is possibly TRBD2 (5 bases). Per the germline V gene, CDR1 is KGHSH and CDR2 is LQKENI. The V and J ends lost 3 bases and 5 bases respectively, with 11 bases between them. The CDR3 runs to 13 residues. In DNA form, the CDR3 reads TGTGCCAGCTCACCCACCGACGGGAACGAGCAGTACTTC. Translation gives CASSPTDGNEQYF.

The genes are TRBV18 and TRBJ1-6; D is unresolved. This CDR3 region has 15 residues. Germline CDR1 KGHSH, CDR2 LQKENI. Trimming took 2 bases from V and 5 from J, leaving 10 bases between them. The DNA for the CDR3 is TGTGCCAGCTCACCATCCGAGATTGATAATTCACCCCTCCACTTT. This encodes CASSPSEIDNSPLHF.

This clone appeared a few times. The chain joins TRBV5-4 to TRBJ2-5; 10 bases are shared with TRBD1. Germline lookup yields CDR1 SGHNT and CDR2 YYREEE (reference sequence). The junction had 5 bases not matched to a gene; V was cut back by 7 bases and J by 5 bases. The CDR3 contains 13 residues. CDR3 residues: CASRQGASETQYF. The CDR3 region has the DNA TGTGCCAGCCGACAGGGGGCGAGTGAGACCCAGTACTTC.

V usage is TRBV5-1 and J usage is TRBJ2-1, with 12 bases matching TRBD1. The ends lost 0 bases at V and 9 bases at J; junction bases unmatched: 10. This CDR3 region has 17 residues. In germline, CDR1 is SGHRS, CDR2 YFSETQ. The CDR3 bases are TGCGCCAGCAGCTTGGCCGAGAGGGACAGGGGGCATGTTGAGCAGTTCTTC. Translated: CASSLAERDRGHVEQFF.

This clone has just a few counts. The chain carries TRBV5-6 and TRBJ2-3; TRBD1 or TRBD2 may be the D gene (6 bases each). This CDR3 spans 15 amino acids. The germline gives CDR1 SGHDT, CDR2 YYEEEE. Between the trimmed V and J ends, which lost 1 base and 7 bases, there was a span of 16 bases. CDR3 in amino acids: CASSLSGARGNTQYF. The CDR3 DNA reads as TGTGCCAGCAGCTTGTCAGGGGCCCGGGGGAATACGCAGTATTTT.

The rearrangement uses TRBV4-1 and TRBJ2-4, with TRBD2 matching 13 bases. V dropped 4 bases and J dropped 5; count of bases not matched to a gene: 11. CDR3 length: 18 residues. Germline CDR1 reads MGHRA; CDR2 reads YSYEKL. This CDR3 is CASSRLLAGGRDENIQYF. The CDR3 DNA reads TGCGCCAGCAGCCGCTTACTAGCGGGGGGGAGGGACGAAAACATTCAGTACTTC.

There are a few counts of this clone. DNA for the CDR3: TGCGCCAGCAGCCAAGATATAGGACAAGGGGACATTCAGTACTTC. Translated: CASSQDIGQGDIQYF. The chain is built from TRBV4-3 and TRBJ2-4; D perhaps matches TRBD1 (5 bases). The CDR3 totals 15 residues. V gave up 0 bases and J gave up 8 bases, with 14 bases separating them. The germline CDR1 and CDR2 sequences are LGHNA and YSLEER.

This clone was detected only a few times. Written as DNA, the CDR3 is TGCGCCAGCAGCTTCCCCGGACGCAATGAGCAGTTCTTC. This encodes CASSFPGRNEQFF. The chain combines TRBV5-1 with TRBJ2-1; no firm D call. The CDR3 covers 13 residues. Per germline, CDR1 SGHRS and CDR2 YFSETQ. Deletions cut 2 bases from V and 6 bases from J, with 9 bases between. Full variable domain (outside the CDR3, taken from reference TRBV5-1 and TRBJ2-1): KAGVTQTPRYLIKTRGQQVTLSCSPISGHRSVSWYQQTPGQGLQFLFEYFSETQRNKGNFPGRFSGRQFSNSRSEMNVSTLELGDSALYLCASSFPGRNEQFFGPGTRLTVL.

A few counts support this clone. The chain joins TRBV6-6 to TRBJ2-7; no clear D. CDR3 length: 12 amino acids. Germline-derived CDR1 and CDR2 are MNHNY and SVGAGI (reference sequence). V was cut by 7 bases and J by 1 base, with 8 bases left in between. CDR3 residues: CASNAVSYEQYF. The CDR3 bases are TGTGCCAGCAATGCGGTTTCCTACGAGCAGTACTTC.

This clone was counted a few times. The sample contains more than one DNA sequence encoding this CDR3. The V gene is TRBV6-1, the J gene TRBJ2-3; D is undetermined. This CDR3 contains 14 residues. Germline lookup yields CDR1 MNHNS and CDR2 SASEGT. Between the trimmed V and J ends, which lost 1 base and 0 bases, there was a span of 5 bases. The CDR3 DNA reads TGTGCCAGCAGTGAAGGTGCCAGCACAGATACGCAGTATTTT. It encodes CASSEGASTDTQYF.

This clone showed up just a few times. The identical CDR3 is also encoded by other nucleotide sequences in the sample. The chain couples TRBV5-6 to TRBJ1-6; D gene unclear. The CDR3 is made up of 14 amino acids. Trimming removed 0 bases from V and 7 bases from J, with 8 bases in between. Germline V gives CDR1 SGHDT, CDR2 YYEEEE. The CDR3 nucleotides are TGTGCCAGCAGCTTGGGACGGCGCAATTCACCCCTCCACTTT. Its translation: CASSLGRRNSPLHF.

This clone was detected only a few times. The CDR3 loop is CASSLAGSSGNTIYF. The CDR3 bases are TGCGCCAGCAGCTTGGCCGGATCCTCTGGAAACACCATATATTTT. The J gene is TRBJ1-3, the V gene TRBV5-1; no definite D call. Germline V gene sequence: CDR1 SGHRS, CDR2 YFSETQ. There are 15 residues in the CDR3. Trimming shortened V by 0 bases and J by 0 bases, and 7 bases separated the two germline ends. Based on the CDR3 plus reference TRBV5-1 and TRBJ1-3, the full variable domain is KAGVTQTPRYLIKTRGQQVTLSCSPISGHRSVSWYQQTPGQGLQFLFEYFSETQRNKGNFPGRFSGRQFSNSRSEMNVSTLELGDSALYLCASSLAGSSGNTIYFGEGSWLTVV.